This T cell receptor (beta chain) is drawn from a study of CD8+ T cells in alopecia areata. Study-wide background: Treatment of the treated patients consisted of oral tofacitinib, 5 to 10 mg twice daily. Study conclusions and caveats: Tofacitinib did not eliminate many expanded lesional clones from scalp or blood. Resident alphabeta T-cell populations of normal skin are likewise subject to sequencing in scalp samples. One nonresponder leaves baseline CD8+ expansion's link to response uncertain.

Treatment meaning: oral pan-JAK inhibitor, 5-10 mg twice daily. This clone was recorded a few times. Its antigen is currently unknown. Extracted from the samples, RNA was reverse transcribed into cDNA to serve as the sequencing template. Sequencing was performed with immunoSEQ multiplex PCR; in TCRdb, only in-frame clones are kept and a portion is missing. The sample contains some 180,000 clones, roughly 50% of which appear only once. Germline V gives CDR1 SGHRS, CDR2 YFSETQ. This CDR3 has 15 residues. V dropped 2 bases and J dropped 3 bases, with 13 bases sitting between them. The TCR was taken from a human donor with alopecia areata. The sample here was CD8+ T cells sorted from blood, taken at week 24, from a patient treated with tofacitinib. The J gene is TRBJ2-3, the V gene TRBV5-1; weak D call: TRBD1 (6 bases). Here the CDR3 reads CASSFQDSLTDTQYF. In DNA, the CDR3 is TGCGCCAGCAGCTTCCAGGACAGCTTGACAGATACGCAGTATTTT.